Shown below are 23 T cell receptor beta chains from a single sample sequenced in a study of blood T cell repertoires in COVID-19 (dated by TCRdb to between 2020 and 2021). The protocol used for the library was the immunoSEQ multiplex PCR assay. TCRdb holds this immuneACCESS table with in-frame rearrangements only. Some clones are missing; in checked studies, unresolved V genes explain under half, and the rest has no known cause. The sample table lists 350,000 or so clones, around 88% of them with a count of one. The top ten hold around 1.6% of the sample. The specimen was peripheral blood. The receptor set was obtained from a woman in her 30s with COVID-19, enrolled during active disease.

CDR3 region: CASSQPAGGRTNTDTQYF. The DNA of the CDR3 is TGTGCCAGCAGCCAGCCTGCGGGGGGCCGAACCAACACAGATACGCAGTATTTT. The chain joins TRBV7-8 to TRBJ2-3; TRBD2 aligns across 8 bases. The CDR3 length is 18 residues. Germline V gene lookup returns CDR1 SGHVS and CDR2 FQNEAQ. J gave up 2 bases and V 5 bases, and 15 bases lay outside the gene matches.

A word on this clone: Germline is not matched at one junction end, which may reflect a read error. The chain joins TRBV2 to TRBJ1-3; D perhaps matches TRBD1 (5 bases). CDR3 size: 14 residues. Germline values: CDR1 SNHLY, CDR2 FYNNEI. As DNA, the CDR3 is TGTGCCACCAGTCCGGGGGTGTCTGGAAACACCATATATTTT. Translating gives CATSPGVSGNTIYF.

V and J are TRBV3-1 (or the pseudogene TRBV3-2) and TRBJ1-6; 9 bases match TRBD1. Germline-derived CDR1 and CDR2 are LGHDT and YNNKEL (reference sequence). CDR3 size: 16 residues. With V trimmed by 2 bases and J by 5 bases, 4 bases remained unmatched. The CDR3 DNA reads as TGTGCCAGCAGCCAACGGGGACAGGGAGATAATTCACCCCTCCACTTT. Its protein product is CASSQRGQGDNSPLHF.

The chain links TRBV3-1 (or the pseudogene TRBV3-2) to TRBJ1-2, with D hard to call. Trimming left V 5 bases short and J 5 bases short, with 9 bases between. CDR3 length equals 12 residues. CDR1 LGHDT and CDR2 YNNKEL come from the germline V gene (reference sequence). This chain's CDR3 is CASSDREYGYTF. The DNA of the CDR3 is TGTGCCAGCAGCGACCGGGAGTATGGCTACACCTTC.

V and J are TRBV18 and TRBJ1-5; TRBD1 matches at 7 bases. CDR3 length: 17 residues. The J segment lost 5 bases and the V segment lost 3 bases, leaving 13 bases of the junction unmatched. Germline V lookup: CDR1 KGHSH, CDR2 LQKENI. The CDR3 protein is CASSPLPGQLTDQPQHF. CDR3 coding DNA: TGTGCCAGCTCACCTCTACCGGGACAGCTAACCGATCAGCCCCAGCATTTT.

The gene calls are TRBV2 and TRBJ1-6, with 7 bases lining up with TRBD1. Germline CDR1 reads SNHLY; CDR2 reads FYNNEI. V was clipped by 5 bases and J by 1 base; unmatched bases: 2. This CDR3 has 15 residues. The CDR3 sequence: CASSPQGSYNSPLHF. The CDR3 bases are TGTGCCAGCAGTCCACAGGGGTCCTATAATTCACCCCTCCACTTT. Filled out from reference TRBV2 and TRBJ1-6, the complete variable domain reads EPEVTQTPSHQVTQMGQEVILRCVPISNHLYFYWYRQILGQKVEFLVSFYNNEISEKSEIFDDQFSVERPDGSNFTLKIRSTKLEDSAMYFCASSPQGSYNSPLHFGNGTRLTVT.

The table lists this clone with a few counts. The chain carries TRBV28 and TRBJ1-6, with 10 bases matching TRBD1. There are 15 residues in the CDR3. J lost 14 bases, V lost 5 bases, and 12 bases had no gene match. The V gene's germline CDR1 is MDHEN and CDR2 SYDVKM. The CDR3 DNA is TGTGCCAGCAGTCGCGGACAGGGGGGGGTGATAACCCTCCACTTT. Translating it yields CASSRGQGGVITLHF. Together with reference TRBV28 and TRBJ1-6, the CDR3 gives the full variable domain: DVKVTQSSRYLVKRTGEKVFLECVQDMDHENMFWYRQDPGLGLRLIYFSYDVKMKEKGDIPEGYSVSREKKERFSLILESASTNQTSMYLCASSRGQGGVITLHFGNGTRLTVT.

This chain joins TRBV14 and TRBJ2-2; D is unresolved. This CDR3 region has 14 residues. Trimming removed 2 bases from V and 4 bases from J, with 8 bases in between. Germline assignment: CDR1 SGHDN and CDR2 FVKESK. The CDR3 coding sequence is TGTGCCAGCAGCCAAAACCGACTCACCGGGGAGCTGTTTTTT. Translating gives CASSQNRLTGELFF. Variable domain in full (rest from reference TRBV14 and TRBJ2-2): EAGVTQFPSHSVIEKGQTVTLRCDPISGHDNLYWYRRVMGKEIKFLLHFVKESKQDESGMPNNRFLAERTGGTYSTLKVQPAELEDSGVYFCASSQNRLTGELFFGEGSRLTVL.

The chain couples TRBV6-5 to TRBJ2-7, with TRBD1 as a possible D gene (6 bases). V was trimmed by 5 bases and J by 2 bases, leaving 10 bases between them. The germline CDR1 and CDR2 sequences are MNHEY and SVGAGI. CDR3 length: 13 amino acids. The CDR3 loop reads CASSQGSTYEQYF. As DNA, the CDR3 is TGTGCCAGCAGTCAGGGGAGTACCTACGAGCAGTACTTC.

This CDR3 reads CASSPWTGYNEQFF. CDR3 in DNA: TGTGCCAGTAGCCCCTGGACAGGTTACAATGAGCAGTTCTTC. The chain carries TRBV19 and TRBJ2-1, with TRBD1 matching over 7 bases. The CDR3 totals 14 residues. From germline, CDR1 is LNHDA and CDR2 SQIVND (reference sequence). The V segment lost 6 bases and the J segment 4 bases; nucleotides outside the gene matches: 6.

This sequence joins TRBV29-1 and TRBJ1-5, with 9 nucleotides matching TRBD1. Germline trimming cut 4 bases from V and 6 bases from J; bases unmatched to any gene: 4. The germline V gene encodes CDR1 SQVTM and CDR2 ANQGSEA. The CDR3 sequence is 13 residues long. The CDR3 region has the DNA TGCAGCGTTGGGACAGGGGTTCTTCAGCCCCAGCATTTT. Residues: CSVGTGVLQPQHF.

J is TRBJ2-3 and V is TRBV29-1, with TRBD2 matching over 8 bases. V dropped 1 base and J dropped 2; count of bases not matched to a gene: 5. Per germline, CDR1 SQVTM and CDR2 ANQGSEA. The CDR3 totals 15 residues. This CDR3 reads CSVEGSGANTDTQYF. The CDR3 nucleotides are TGCAGCGTTGAAGGTAGCGGGGCGAACACAGATACGCAGTATTTT.

The table lists this clone with a count of one. J is TRBJ2-3 and V is TRBV5-8, with D possibly matching TRBD1 (6 bases). Trimming cost V 4 bases and J 4 bases, with 19 bases left between them. Germline assignment: CDR1 SGHTS and CDR2 YDEGEE. CDR3 length: 16 amino acids. The CDR3 sequence is CASSVGQPLRADTQYF. CDR3 sequence (DNA): TGTGCCAGCAGCGTCGGACAGCCCCTTCGGGCAGATACGCAGTATTTT.

The chain is built from TRBV7-9 and TRBJ1-4, with no clear D. V was pared by 5 bases and J by 8 bases, with 6 bases between. CDR1 and CDR2 (germline): SEHNR, FQNEAQ (reference sequence). This CDR3 has 11 amino acids. The CDR3 DNA reads as TGTGCCAGCAGCGGAGGAGAAAAACTGTTTTTT. It yields the protein CASSGGEKLFF.

This chain uses TRBV28 with TRBJ2-7, with 13 nucleotides matching TRBD2. Germline V CDR1 and CDR2: MDHEN, SYDVKM. V was clipped by 5 bases and J by 3 bases; unmatched bases: 4. This CDR3 has 15 residues. CDR3 coding DNA: TGTGCCAGCAGTCCGGGGACTAGCGGGGACTACGAGCAGTACGTC. It specifies CASSPGTSGDYEQYV.

The rearrangement uses TRBV19 and TRBJ1-4; 9 bases fit TRBD1. Losses at the gene ends were 5 bases for V and 8 bases for J; bases not matched to a gene: 9. Germline V gives CDR1 LNHDA, CDR2 SQIVND (reference sequence). The CDR3 extends over 15 amino acids. CDR3 residues: CASSPRTGEREKLFF. The CDR3 DNA follows: TGTGCCAGTAGTCCGAGGACAGGGGAAAGGGAAAAACTGTTTTTT.

The CDR3 sequence: CASSPGGYGYTF. Here the CDR3 DNA reads TGTGCCAGCAGCCCAGGTGGCTATGGCTACACCTTC. The chain employs TRBV7-9 and TRBJ1-2; D is undetermined. The germline V gene encodes CDR1 SEHNR and CDR2 FQNEAQ (reference sequence). The V gene lost 5 bases and the J gene lost 4 bases, with 8 bases spanning the gap. The CDR3 covers 12 residues.

V is TRBV7-9 and J is TRBJ1-1, with a weak D call TRBD1 (5 bases). V was shortened by 2 bases and J by 6 bases, with 13 bases between the two germline ends. The germline V gene has CDR1 SEHNR and CDR2 FQNEAQ (reference sequence). The length of the CDR3 is 14 residues. The CDR3: CASSLRGAGAEAFF. The CDR3 DNA is TGTGCCAGCAGCTTAAGGGGAGCGGGGGCTGAAGCTTTCTTT.

This clone was recorded a few times. This chain uses TRBV11-2 with TRBJ2-3; perhaps TRBD2 as D (5 bases). Germline V gives CDR1 SGHAT, CDR2 FQNNGV. This CDR3 contains 16 residues. V lost 1 base, J lost 2 bases, and 13 bases lay in between. The CDR3 DNA is TGTGCCAGCAGCTTAGGAGCAGGAGGCCACACAGATACGCAGTATTTT. It encodes CASSLGAGGHTDTQYF.

The chain is built from TRBV19 and TRBJ1-6; 9 bases are shared with TRBD1. Unmatched junction bases numbered 5, after V lost 5 bases and J lost 9 bases. Germline assignment: CDR1 LNHDA and CDR2 SQIVND (reference sequence). The CDR3 runs to 14 residues. This chain's CDR3 is CASSPGQGSSPLHF. For the CDR3, the DNA is TGTGCCAGTAGTCCTGGACAGGGGAGTTCACCCCTCCACTTT.

This clone was seen once. The chain recombines TRBV7-6 with TRBJ2-2; D is uncertain. The CDR3 contains 12 residues. V was trimmed by 5 bases and J by 2 bases, leaving 3 bases between them. Germline CDR1 and CDR2: SGHVS and FNYEAQ. The CDR3: CASSPNTGELFF. The CDR3 region has the DNA TGTGCCAGCAGCCCTAACACCGGGGAGCTGTTTTTT.

The chain uses TRBV6-2 or TRBV6-3 and TRBJ2-2, with TRBD2 matching over 14 bases. This CDR3 has 19 amino acids. V lost 5 bases to trimming and J lost 4 bases; unmatched junction nucleotides: 12. The germline CDR1 and CDR2 sequences are MNHEY and SVGEGT. CDR3 region: CASSKTGTSGGLGTGELFF. As DNA, the CDR3 is TGTGCCAGCAGTAAAACCGGGACTAGCGGGGGCCTGGGCACCGGGGAGCTGTTTTTT.

The V gene is TRBV7-6, the J gene TRBJ1-5; possible D gene TRBD1, 5 bases. V lost 1 base to trimming and J lost 2 bases, with 9 bases between them. This CDR3 contains 15 residues. Germline CDR1 is SGHVS and CDR2 is FNYEAQ. CDR3 in DNA: TGTGCCAGCAGCTTAGGCAGGGCAGGCAATCAGCCCCAGCATTTT. This encodes CASSLGRAGNQPQHF.